The clone carrying this T cell receptor (beta chain) was detected only a few times. This entry belongs to a study of CD8 T cells in Susac syndrome. The germline V gene has CDR1 MNHEY and CDR2 SMNVEV (reference sequence). The CDR3 has 16 amino acids. Trimming at V came to 4 bases and at J to 2 bases, leaving 6 bases not matched to a gene. Sequencing of TCR beta was carried out in blood CD8+ and CD4+ T cells. The multiple sclerosis controls were treatment-naive patients affected by stable or active relapsing-remitting disease. Negative isolation was applied to CD8+ and CD4+ T cells, and FACS enrichment was applied to TEMRA cells. RNA in amounts of roughly 0.5 to 1 ug was reverse transcribed with random hexamers. An immunoSEQ multiplex PCR generated amplified TCR beta CDR3 products spanning 54 Vbeta and 13 Jbeta. Via MiXCR, TCRdb re-called the immunoSEQ multiplex PCR reads, giving one row per CDR3 protein. Of over 150,000 distinct CDR3 sequences listed, approximately 93% are singletons.

The rearrangement links TRBV27 to TRBJ2-3; TRBD2 matches at 10 bases. The sample comprised CD4+ T cells from PBMCs. The receptor comes from a human donor with multiple sclerosis. The CDR3 DNA reads TGTGCCAGCAGTTCGAGCGGGGGGGCCGTCACAGATACGCAGTATTTT. Amino acids: CASSSSGGAVTDTQYF.